Each of the 13 T cell receptor beta chains below was sequenced from the same sample in a study of blood T cell repertoires in COVID-19. The method was immunoSEQ multiplex PCR; TCRdb's version includes in-frame clones alone and lacks a portion of them. The profile shows fewer than 350,000 clones, about 88% of them singletons. Sequencing was performed on peripheral blood. Receptors were obtained from a woman in her sixties or seventies with COVID-19, enrolled during active disease.

For the CDR3, the DNA is TGTGCCAGCAGCTTAGTGGCAGGGGGCCCGACCGGTCACGAGCAGTACTTC. It yields the protein CASSLVAGGPTGHEQYF. This chain joins TRBV7-8 and TRBJ2-7; 8 bases line up with TRBD1. Germline V CDR1 and CDR2: SGHVS, FQNEAQ. The junction had 13 bases not matched to a gene; V was cut back by 1 base and J by 5 bases. The CDR3 extends over 17 amino acids.

The chain links TRBV7-9 to TRBJ2-1, with D maybe TRBD1 (5 bases). V shed 3 bases and J shed 3 bases, with 12 bases lying between them. Germline V gene lookup returns CDR1 SEHNR and CDR2 FQNEAQ (reference sequence). The CDR3 has 15 residues. The CDR3 loop reads CASSFWGEFYNEQFF. In DNA, the CDR3 is TGTGCCAGCAGCTTCTGGGGCGAGTTCTACAATGAGCAGTTCTTC.

The chain is built from TRBV9 and TRBJ2-1; TRBD2 matches 8 bases. This CDR3 region has 16 residues. V gave up 4 bases and J gave up 0 bases; unmatched junction bases: 6. CDR1 SGDLS and CDR2 YYNGEE come from the germline V gene. As DNA, the CDR3 is TGTGCCAGCAGCCGGGGTGCGGGGGGCTCCTACAATGAGCAGTTCTTC. Amino acid sequence: CASSRGAGGSYNEQFF.

The chain joins TRBV4-2 to TRBJ1-2; TRBD1 agrees at 9 bases. Looked up from germline, CDR1 is LGHNA and CDR2 is YNFKEQ. The CDR3 extends over 15 amino acids. V was pared by 1 base and J by 4 bases, with 4 bases of the junction left unmatched. In DNA form, the CDR3 reads TGTGCCAGCAGCCAAGCCGAGGACAGGGGCTATGGCTACACCTTC. It codes for CASSQAEDRGYGYTF.

The chain has TRBV6-1 and TRBJ2-3; 7 bases are a match to TRBD2. Trimming cost V 0 bases and J 3 bases; bases outside gene matches: 6. CDR3 size: 16 residues. Germline V lookup: CDR1 MNHNS, CDR2 SASEGT. The CDR3 DNA reads TGTGCCAGCAGTGAAGCCGGGGGGTGGGAAACAGATACGCAGTATTTT. Protein: CASSEAGGWETDTQYF.

As to this clone: One junction end does not reproduce the germline sequence, and a read error may be involved. The chain combines TRBV11-2 with TRBJ1-4, with D tentatively TRBD1 (5 bases). The germline V gene encodes CDR1 SGHAT and CDR2 FQNNGV. This CDR3 has 12 residues. CDR3 nucleotide sequence: TGTGCCAGCAGCCCGCGGGACGGCACGTACCATTTT. It yields the protein CASSPRDGTYHF.

The rearrangement uses TRBV5-1 and TRBJ1-1, with 11 bases identical to TRBD1. CDR1 is SGHRS, CDR2 YFSETQ, per germline. V gave up 4 bases and J gave up 1 base; unmatched junction bases: 0. This CDR3 has 14 residues. CDR3 protein: CASSGTGGNTEAFF. The CDR3 DNA sequence: TGCGCCAGCAGCGGGACAGGGGGGAACACTGAAGCTTTCTTT.

The gene calls are TRBV28 and TRBJ2-1; 7 positions agree with TRBD2. V was pared by 4 bases and J by 4 bases, with 7 bases of the junction left unmatched. Germline V gives CDR1 MDHEN, CDR2 SYDVKM. There are 15 residues in the CDR3. CDR3 loop: CASSSPGGMYNEQFF. In DNA form, the CDR3 reads TGTGCCAGCAGTTCCCCGGGGGGAATGTACAATGAGCAGTTCTTC.

CDR3 amino acids: CASSFPGQGYYGYTF. The CDR3 nucleotides read TGTGCCAGCAGCTTCCCGGGACAGGGCTACTATGGCTACACCTTC. This rearrangement joins TRBV7-2 to TRBJ1-2; TRBD1 matches 9 bases. The V segment lost 3 bases and the J segment 3 bases; nucleotides outside the gene matches: 5. The CDR3 is 15 residues long. Looked up from germline, CDR1 is SGHTA and CDR2 is FQGNSA.

CDR3 bases: TGTGCCAGCTCACCCGGGATTTACAATGAGCAGTTCTTC. Translated, it gives CASSPGIYNEQFF. This sequence joins TRBV18 and TRBJ2-1; TRBD2 is a possible D gene (5 bases). V was cut by 3 bases and J by 4 bases, with 7 bases left in between. Germline V lookup: CDR1 KGHSH, CDR2 LQKENI. CDR3 size: 13 residues.

V is TRBV5-1 and J is TRBJ2-5; 8 bases line up with TRBD1. The CDR3 runs 14 residues. Germline V gene lookup returns CDR1 SGHRS and CDR2 YFSETQ. The ends lost 4 bases at V and 5 bases at J; junction bases unmatched: 7. CDR3 residues: CASSPTGAGETQYF. DNA of the CDR3: TGCGCCAGCAGCCCGACAGGGGCGGGGGAGACCCAGTACTTC.

V gene TRBV19 combines with J gene TRBJ1-1, with 10 bases that match TRBD1. V lost 3 bases and J lost 0; bases outside the gene matches: 1. The length of the CDR3 is 15 residues. Germline V gives CDR1 LNHDA, CDR2 SQIVND (reference sequence). The CDR3 DNA is TGTGCCAGTAGTATGACAGGGGGCGTGAACACTGAAGCTTTCTTT. Its translation: CASSMTGGVNTEAFF.

The J gene is TRBJ1-1, the V gene TRBV27; D is perhaps TRBD1 (6 bases). Trimming shortened V by 5 bases and J by 2 bases, and 12 bases separated the two germline ends. This CDR3 contains 14 residues. CDR1 is MNHEY and CDR2 is SMNVEV in the germline V gene (reference sequence). The CDR3 sequence is CASSRTGPNTEAFF. DNA for the CDR3: TGTGCCAGCAGTCGCACAGGGCCCAACACTGAAGCTTTCTTT.